Below, 15 T cell receptor beta chains from the same sample are listed, as sequenced in a study of cytomegalovirus exposure and HLA in healthy donors. The study ran its PCR with 60 Vbeta and 13 Jbeta primers. The repertoire was sequenced with immunoSEQ multiplex PCR; TCRdb's copy has only in-frame clones and lacks some. Among 60,000 to 70,000 clones listed, around 74% were seen once. The source material was PBMCs. The receptors come from a male donor in good health and CMV-seropositive.

The rearrangement joins TRBV7-2 to TRBJ2-1, with D possibly TRBD1 on 7 matching bases. CDR1 SGHTA and CDR2 FQGNSA come from the germline V gene. With 6 bases removed from V and 0 bases from J, the gap between germline ends came to 12 bases. The CDR3 is made up of 15 amino acids. The CDR3 DNA sequence: TGTGCCAGCAGGGAGGGACAGAGCTCCTACAATGAGCAGTTCTTC. Translation: CASREGQSSYNEQFF.

The DNA of the CDR3 is TGCAGCGTTGAAGAAGATAGCGATGAGAACGAGCAGTACTTC. Protein: CSVEEDSDENEQYF. The rearrangement joins TRBV29-1 to TRBJ2-7, with a weak D call TRBD2 (5 bases). V was cut by 0 bases and J by 5 bases, with 14 bases left in between. The V gene's germline CDR1 is SQVTM and CDR2 ANQGSEA. This CDR3 contains 14 residues.

The chain carries TRBV4-2 and TRBJ2-5, with 8 nucleotides matching TRBD2. The CDR3 consists of 15 residues. Germline V gene sequence: CDR1 LGHNA, CDR2 YNFKEQ. Trimming took 2 bases from V and 5 from J; bases not matched to a gene: 7. The CDR3 protein is CASSQLGTSLETQYF. DNA of the CDR3: TGTGCCAGCAGCCAACTTGGGACTAGTCTGGAGACCCAGTACTTC.

The rearrangement links TRBV6-7 to TRBJ2-2; D unclear. TRBV6-7 is given ORF status, its function remaining uncertain. The V end lost 6 bases, the J end lost 1 base, and 3 bases lay between the germline ends. This CDR3 has 12 amino acids. The CDR3 DNA sequence: TGTGCCAGCAGCGTGAACACCGGGGAGCTGTTTTTT. Translation gives CASSVNTGELFF.

The chain is built from TRBV28 and TRBJ1-2; D possibly corresponds to TRBD1 (6 bases). Trimming took off 6 bases at V and 4 bases at J, with 21 bases between the two ends. CDR1 and CDR2 from the germline V gene are MDHEN and SYDVKM. This CDR3 contains 16 residues. CDR3 DNA: TGTGCCAGCAGCCAGGTGGGCAGGGCGACAGGCTATGGCTACACCTTC. Residues: CASSQVGRATGYGYTF.

This chain joins TRBV7-6 and TRBJ2-2; D is perhaps TRBD1 (5 bases). There are 13 residues in the CDR3. The V and J ends lost 1 base and 6 bases respectively, with 6 bases between them. The germline gives CDR1 SGHVS, CDR2 FNYEAQ. The CDR3 reads CASSLGRAGELFF. DNA of the CDR3: TGTGCCAGCAGCTTAGGCAGGGCCGGGGAGCTGTTTTTT. Drawing the rest from reference TRBV7-6 and TRBJ2-2, the complete variable domain is GAGVSQSPRYKVTKRGQDVALRCDPISGHVSLYWYRQALGQGPEFLTYFNYEAQQDKSGLPNDRFSAERPEGSISTLTIQRTEQRDSAMYRCASSLGRAGELFFGEGSRLTVL.

The rearrangement uses TRBV5-1 and TRBJ2-2, with D possibly matching TRBD1 (6 bases). The CDR3 has 14 residues. Germline values: CDR1 SGHRS, CDR2 YFSETQ. V dropped 5 bases and J dropped 1 base, with 9 bases sitting between them. As DNA, the CDR3 is TGCGCCAGCAGGGACAGCCTGAACACCGGGGAGCTGTTTTTT. Its translation: CASRDSLNTGELFF.

V and J are TRBV7-2 and TRBJ2-7; D gene unclear. The CDR3 contains 13 residues. The V and J ends lost 5 bases and 7 bases respectively, with 15 bases between them. Germline values: CDR1 SGHTA, CDR2 FQGNSA. The CDR3 nucleotides are TGTGCCAGCAGCACCCCCGGCGAGAGGGAGCAGTACTTC. Amino acid sequence: CASSTPGEREQYF.

The J gene is TRBJ2-6, the V gene TRBV13, with 9 bases lining up with TRBD1. Germline V gene data show CDR1 as PRHDT and CDR2 as FYEKMQ (reference sequence). Unmatched junction bases numbered 9, after V lost 3 bases and J lost 0 bases. This CDR3 comprises 19 residues. CDR3 residues: CASSLDTGGRTSGANVLTF. CDR3 nucleotides: TGTGCCAGCAGCTTGGATACAGGGGGCCGCACCTCTGGGGCCAACGTCCTGACTTTC. Complete variable domain (other parts from reference TRBV13 and TRBJ2-6): AAGVIQSPRHLIKEKRETATLKCYPIPRHDTVYWYQQGPGQDPQFLISFYEKMQSDKGSIPDRFSAQQFSDYHSELNMSSLELGDSALYFCASSLDTGGRTSGANVLTFGAGSRLTVL.

The gene calls are TRBV30 and TRBJ1-2, with 8 positions matching TRBD1. The length of the CDR3 is 14 residues. The V and J ends lost 2 bases and 2 bases, in that order; junction bases with no gene match: 4. Germline-derived CDR1 and CDR2 are GTSNPN and SVGIG (reference sequence). This chain's CDR3 is CAWSRDRKNYGYTF. The CDR3 DNA sequence: TGTGCCTGGAGTCGGGACAGGAAGAACTATGGCTACACCTTC.

The chain joins TRBV30 to TRBJ2-5; a possible D gene is TRBD1 (5 bases). Trimming stripped 3 bases from V and 5 bases from J, with 19 bases between. Germline V gene sequence: CDR1 GTSNPN, CDR2 SVGIG (reference sequence). The CDR3 runs 15 residues. CDR3 loop: CAWSTGATNVETQYF. The CDR3 nucleotides read TGTGCCTGGAGCACAGGAGCAACCAATGTGGAGACCCAGTACTTC.

This clone is medium-sized within its sample. The J gene is TRBJ2-6, the V gene TRBV4-2; TRBD2 is a possible D gene (5 bases). This CDR3 region has 17 residues. With 8 bases removed from V and 0 bases from J, the gap between germline ends came to 17 bases. Germline CDR1 LGHNA, CDR2 YNFKEQ. In DNA form, the CDR3 reads TGTGCCAGCGTCGAGGGATCATCCAACTCTGGGGCCAACGTCCTGACTTTC. This codes for CASVEGSSNSGANVLTF.

The chain combines TRBV6-1 with TRBJ2-2, with D possibly TRBD2 on 7 matching bases. Trimming stripped 1 base from V and 1 base from J, with 10 bases between. The CDR3 has 16 amino acids. Germline V CDR1 and CDR2: MNHNS, SASEGT. Here the CDR3 DNA reads TGTGCCAGCAGTGAAGTGGGGGGGCTGAACACCGGGGAGCTGTTTTTT. Amino acids: CASSEVGGLNTGELFF.

This clone is a singleton in its sample. V usage is TRBV5-6 and J usage is TRBJ2-7; 7 bases are a match to TRBD1. CDR3 length equals 14 residues. CDR1 SGHDT and CDR2 YYEEEE come from the germline V gene. V was clipped by 3 bases and J by 6 bases; unmatched bases: 9. Here the CDR3 DNA reads TGTGCCAGCAGCTATATCGACAGGGATGGCGAGCAGTACTTC. Residues: CASSYIDRDGEQYF.

This clone has just one count. The genes are TRBV28 and TRBJ2-5; 11 nucleotides agree with TRBD1. Germline V lookup: CDR1 MDHEN, CDR2 SYDVKM. The J segment lost 7 bases and the V segment lost 9 bases, leaving 7 bases of the junction unmatched. The CDR3 loop spans 13 amino acids. CDR3 DNA: TGTGCCAGTTTCGGGACAGGGGGAGGGACCCAGTACTTC. Protein product: CASFGTGGGTQYF.